The clone carrying this T cell receptor beta chain was seen just once. Original handling: Using reference gene primer amplification, nucleated cell counts were estimated. Generated by immunoSEQ multiplex PCR, the TCRdb table keeps only in-frame clones and is missing some. V and J calls and clone size are those listed in that table; D and trimming were worked out from the DNA. The sample comprises about 130,000 clones, just under 85% of which are singletons, and 3% to 3.5% rests with the top ten. This specimen belongs to a study of blood T cell repertoires in COVID-19. Study at large: The study drew acute and convalescent COVID-19 samples from the United States, Italy and Spain. PBMCs, B-cell-depleted T cells, or T cells were the source of the cDNA or gDNA that made up the material.

From germline, CDR1 is SGHKS and CDR2 YYEKEE (reference sequence). This CDR3 has 15 amino acids. The ends were cut back, 0 bases at V and 2 bases at J, with 9 bases in the middle. The chain links TRBV5-5 to TRBJ2-1; no reliable D call. This clonotype originated in an elderly woman with acute or convalescent COVID-19. Material: peripheral blood. This CDR3 is CASSLGANPYNEQFF. In nucleotides, the CDR3 is TGTGCCAGCAGCTTGGGAGCGAACCCCTACAATGAGCAGTTCTTC.